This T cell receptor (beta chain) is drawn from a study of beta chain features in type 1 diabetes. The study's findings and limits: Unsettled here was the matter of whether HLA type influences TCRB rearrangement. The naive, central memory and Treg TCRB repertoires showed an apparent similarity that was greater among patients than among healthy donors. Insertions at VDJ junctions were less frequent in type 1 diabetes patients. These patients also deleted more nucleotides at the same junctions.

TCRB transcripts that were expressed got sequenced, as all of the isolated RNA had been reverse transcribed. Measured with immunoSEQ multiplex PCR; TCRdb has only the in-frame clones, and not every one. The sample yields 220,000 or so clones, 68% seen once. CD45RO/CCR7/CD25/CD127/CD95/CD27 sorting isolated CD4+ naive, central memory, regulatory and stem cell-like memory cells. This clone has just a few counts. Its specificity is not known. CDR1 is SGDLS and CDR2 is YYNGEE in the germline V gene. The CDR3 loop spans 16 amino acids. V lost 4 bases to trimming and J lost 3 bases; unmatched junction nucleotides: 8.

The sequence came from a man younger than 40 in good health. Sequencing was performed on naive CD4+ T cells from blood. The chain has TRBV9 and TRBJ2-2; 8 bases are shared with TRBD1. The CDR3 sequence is CASSPRTGRYTGELFF. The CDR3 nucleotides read TGTGCCAGCAGCCCCCGGACAGGGAGGTACACCGGGGAGCTGTTTTTT. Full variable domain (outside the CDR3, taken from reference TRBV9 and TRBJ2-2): DSGVTQTPKHLITATGQRVTLRCSPRSGDLSVYWYQQSLDQGLQFLIQYYNGEERAKGNILERFSAQQFPDLHSELNLSSLELGDSALYFCASSPRTGRYTGELFFGEGSRLTVL.